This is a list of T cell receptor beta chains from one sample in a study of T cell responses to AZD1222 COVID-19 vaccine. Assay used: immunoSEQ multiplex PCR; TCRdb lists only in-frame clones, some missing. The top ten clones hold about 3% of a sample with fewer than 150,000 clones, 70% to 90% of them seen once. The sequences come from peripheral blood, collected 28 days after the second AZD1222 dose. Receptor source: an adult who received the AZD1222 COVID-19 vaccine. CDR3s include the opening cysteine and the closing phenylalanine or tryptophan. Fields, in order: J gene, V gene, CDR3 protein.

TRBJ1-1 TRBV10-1 CASSEEGRAEAFF
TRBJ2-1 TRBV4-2 CASSPPSATTYNEQFF
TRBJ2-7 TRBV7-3 CASSLGGGPTYEQYF
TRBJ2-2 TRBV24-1 CATSEWGSAGELFF
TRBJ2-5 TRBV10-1 CASSRSGAETQYF
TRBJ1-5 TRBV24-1 CATSDAGTNQPQHF
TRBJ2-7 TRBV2 CASSVEGYEQYF
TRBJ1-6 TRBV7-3 CASSREWGSPLHF
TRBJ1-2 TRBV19 CASSVPNQALGGYTF
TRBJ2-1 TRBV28 CASKGSARTGGYGEQFF
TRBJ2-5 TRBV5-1 CASSSWAAQETQYF
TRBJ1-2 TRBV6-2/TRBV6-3 CASSYSGTGYSDYGYTF
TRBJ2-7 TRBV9 CASTPLPSALEQYF
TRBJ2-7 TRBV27 CASRPTGAPYEQYF
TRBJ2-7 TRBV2 CASSTPVSVGYF
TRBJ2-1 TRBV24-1 CATQRDLTRGEQFF